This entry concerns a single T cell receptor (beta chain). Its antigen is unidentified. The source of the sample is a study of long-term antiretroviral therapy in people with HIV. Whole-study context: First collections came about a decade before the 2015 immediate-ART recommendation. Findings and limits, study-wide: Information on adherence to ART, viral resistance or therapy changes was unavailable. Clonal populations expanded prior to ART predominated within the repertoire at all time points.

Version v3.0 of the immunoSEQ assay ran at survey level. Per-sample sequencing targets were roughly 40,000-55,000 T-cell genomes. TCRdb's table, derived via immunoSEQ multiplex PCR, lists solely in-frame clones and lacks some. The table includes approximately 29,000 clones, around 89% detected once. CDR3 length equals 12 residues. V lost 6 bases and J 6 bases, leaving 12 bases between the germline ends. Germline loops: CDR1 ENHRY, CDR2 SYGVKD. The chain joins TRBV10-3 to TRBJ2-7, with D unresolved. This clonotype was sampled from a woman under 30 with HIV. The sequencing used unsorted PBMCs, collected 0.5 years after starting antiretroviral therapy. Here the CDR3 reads CAISGTVVEQYF. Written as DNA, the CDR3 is TGTGCCATCAGCGGAACAGTGGTCGAGCAGTACTTC.